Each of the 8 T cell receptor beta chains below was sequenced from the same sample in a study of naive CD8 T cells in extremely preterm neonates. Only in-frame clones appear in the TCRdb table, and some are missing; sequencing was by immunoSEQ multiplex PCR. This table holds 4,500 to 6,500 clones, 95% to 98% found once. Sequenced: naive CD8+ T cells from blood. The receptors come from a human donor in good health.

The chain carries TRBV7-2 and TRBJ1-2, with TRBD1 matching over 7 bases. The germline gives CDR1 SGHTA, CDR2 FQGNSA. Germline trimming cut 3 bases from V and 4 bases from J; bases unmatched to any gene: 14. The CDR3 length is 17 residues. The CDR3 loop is CASSLRDGTAIFYGYTF. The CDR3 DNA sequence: TGTGCCAGCAGCTTGAGAGACGGGACAGCAATTTTCTATGGCTACACCTTC.

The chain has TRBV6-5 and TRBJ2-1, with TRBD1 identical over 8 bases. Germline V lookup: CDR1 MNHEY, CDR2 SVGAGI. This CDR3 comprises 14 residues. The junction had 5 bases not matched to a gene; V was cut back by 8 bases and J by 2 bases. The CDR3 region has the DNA TGTGCCAGCTATGACAGGGGACCCTACAATGAGCAGTTCTTC. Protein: CASYDRGPYNEQFF.

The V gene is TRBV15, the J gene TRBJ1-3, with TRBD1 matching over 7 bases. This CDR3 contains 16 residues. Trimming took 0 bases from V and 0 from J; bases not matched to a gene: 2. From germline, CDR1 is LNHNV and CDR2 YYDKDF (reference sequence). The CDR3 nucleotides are TGTGCCACCAGCAGAGATAGGGGGCTCTCTGGAAACACCATATATTTT. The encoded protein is CATSRDRGLSGNTIYF.

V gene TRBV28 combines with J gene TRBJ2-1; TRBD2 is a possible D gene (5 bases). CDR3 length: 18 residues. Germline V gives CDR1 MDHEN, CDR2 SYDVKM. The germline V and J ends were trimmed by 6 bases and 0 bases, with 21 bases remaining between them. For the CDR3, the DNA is TGTGCCAGCAGCCCCGGGATATTCAGAAAGAGCTCCTACAATGAGCAGTTCTTC. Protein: CASSPGIFRKSSYNEQFF.

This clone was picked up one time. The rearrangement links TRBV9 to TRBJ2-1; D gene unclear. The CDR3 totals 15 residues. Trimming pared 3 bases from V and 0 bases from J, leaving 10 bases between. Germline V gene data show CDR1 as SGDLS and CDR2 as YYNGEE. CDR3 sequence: CASSAPRGSYNEQFF. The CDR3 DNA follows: TGTGCCAGCAGCGCCCCCCGAGGCTCCTACAATGAGCAGTTCTTC.

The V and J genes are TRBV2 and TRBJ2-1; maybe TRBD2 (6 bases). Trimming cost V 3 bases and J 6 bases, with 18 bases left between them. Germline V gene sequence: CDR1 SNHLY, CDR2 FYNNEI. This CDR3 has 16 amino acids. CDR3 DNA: TGTGCCAGCAGTGATGGAATGGGGACTGTTATCAATGAGCAGTTCTTC. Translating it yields CASSDGMGTVINEQFF.

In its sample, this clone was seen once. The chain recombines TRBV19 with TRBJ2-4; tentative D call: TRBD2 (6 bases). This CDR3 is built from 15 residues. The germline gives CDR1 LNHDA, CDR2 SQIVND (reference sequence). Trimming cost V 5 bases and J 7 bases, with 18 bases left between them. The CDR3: CASSPRRGGMNIQYF. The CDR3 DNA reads TGTGCCAGTAGTCCCCGGAGGGGAGGCATGAACATTCAGTACTTC.

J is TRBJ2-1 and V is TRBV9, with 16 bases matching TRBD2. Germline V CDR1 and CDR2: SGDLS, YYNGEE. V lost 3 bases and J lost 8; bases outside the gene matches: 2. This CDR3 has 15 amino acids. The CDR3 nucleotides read TGTGCCAGCAGCGCGGGACTAGCGGGAGGGGATGAGCAGTTCTTC. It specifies CASSAGLAGGDEQFF.